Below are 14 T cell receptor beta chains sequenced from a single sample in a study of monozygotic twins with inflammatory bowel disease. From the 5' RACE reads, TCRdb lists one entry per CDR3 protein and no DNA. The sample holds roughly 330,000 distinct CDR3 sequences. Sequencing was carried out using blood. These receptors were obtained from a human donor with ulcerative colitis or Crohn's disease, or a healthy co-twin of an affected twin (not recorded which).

CDR3 in amino acids: CASSLSAGDTQYF. The rearrangement joins TRBV7-8 to TRBJ2-3; TCRdb indicates TRBD2, and absent DNA this call remains unverified. The CDR3 runs 13 residues. Germline-derived CDR1 and CDR2 are SGHVS and FQNEAQ.

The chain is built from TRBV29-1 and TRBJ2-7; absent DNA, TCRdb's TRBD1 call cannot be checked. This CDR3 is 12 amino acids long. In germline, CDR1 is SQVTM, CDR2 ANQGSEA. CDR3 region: CSFLIRGYEQYF.

The CDR3 here is CASSLSVGGRLFF. The V and J genes are TRBV27 and TRBJ1-4; the D call of TRBD1 rests on TCRdb alone, since no DNA is present to check it. The CDR3 has 13 residues. CDR1 MNHEY and CDR2 SMNVEV come from the germline V gene (reference sequence).

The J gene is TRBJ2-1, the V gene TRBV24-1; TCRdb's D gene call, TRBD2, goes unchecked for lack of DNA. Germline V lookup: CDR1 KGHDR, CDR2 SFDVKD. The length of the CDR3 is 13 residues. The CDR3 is CATSLAGWDEQFF.

This CDR3 reads CASSPGGLYTETQYF. The chain couples TRBV7-8 to TRBJ2-5; no DNA is available, so the TRBD1 call from TCRdb remains unchecked. CDR1 is SGHVS and CDR2 is FQNEAQ in the germline V gene. This CDR3 comprises 15 residues.

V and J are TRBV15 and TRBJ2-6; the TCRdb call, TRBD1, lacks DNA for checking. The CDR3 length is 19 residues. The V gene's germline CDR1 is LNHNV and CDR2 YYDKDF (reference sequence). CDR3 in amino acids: CATSRDGATRPSGANVLTF. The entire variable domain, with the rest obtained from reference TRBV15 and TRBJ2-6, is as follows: DAMVIQNPRYQVTQFGKPVTLSCSQTLNHNVMYWYQQKSSQAPKLLFHYYDKDFNNEADTPDNFQSRRPNTSFCFLDIRSPGLGDTAMYLCATSRDGATRPSGANVLTFGAGSRLTVL.

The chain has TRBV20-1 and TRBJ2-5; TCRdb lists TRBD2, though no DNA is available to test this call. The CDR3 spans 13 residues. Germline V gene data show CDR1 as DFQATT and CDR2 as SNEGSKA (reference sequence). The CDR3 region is CSAGTPSTETQYF.

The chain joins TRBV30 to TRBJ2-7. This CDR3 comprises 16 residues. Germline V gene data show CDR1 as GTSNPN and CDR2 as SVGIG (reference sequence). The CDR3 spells CAWTHGRSYSSYEQYF.

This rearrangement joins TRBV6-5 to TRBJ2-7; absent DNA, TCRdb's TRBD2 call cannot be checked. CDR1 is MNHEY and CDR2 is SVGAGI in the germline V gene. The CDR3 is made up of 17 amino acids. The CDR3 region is CASSYIGERIKAYEQYF.

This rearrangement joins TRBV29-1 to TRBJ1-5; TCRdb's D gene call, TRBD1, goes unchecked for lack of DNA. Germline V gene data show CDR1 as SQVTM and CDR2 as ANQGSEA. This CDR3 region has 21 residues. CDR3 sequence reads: CSVSPLLTETRSRRAWQPQHF.

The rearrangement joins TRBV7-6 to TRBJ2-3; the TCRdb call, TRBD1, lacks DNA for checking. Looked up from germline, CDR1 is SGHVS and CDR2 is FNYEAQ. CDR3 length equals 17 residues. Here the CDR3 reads CASSFIQGAASTDTQYF.

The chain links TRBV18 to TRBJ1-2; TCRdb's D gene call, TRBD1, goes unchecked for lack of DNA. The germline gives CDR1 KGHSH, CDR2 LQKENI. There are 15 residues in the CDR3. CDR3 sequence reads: CASSPRERGPYGYTF.

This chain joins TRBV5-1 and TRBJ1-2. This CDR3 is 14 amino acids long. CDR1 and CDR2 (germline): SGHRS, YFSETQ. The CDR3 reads CASSPGGTSYGYTF.

The CDR3 reads CASSLAGVTGELFF. The rearrangement uses TRBV5-1 and TRBJ2-2. This CDR3 region has 14 residues. CDR1 is SGHRS, CDR2 YFSETQ, per germline.